The 20 T cell receptor beta chains reported below all come from one sample, sequenced in a study of blood T cells in healthy people across ages. Next came a second PCR, run for about 7 to 12 cycles, which used a sample-barcoded 5' primer along with a J-beta primer mix. TCRdb passed the 5' RACE reads through MiXCR, listing each CDR3 protein once. Found here are about 1.5 million distinct CDR3 sequences, about 43% of them singletons; the top ten hold 7% to 9.5%. The sequenced material came from blood. These receptors were taken from a woman aged 18-29 years in good health.

This clonotype has a single count. The chain recombines TRBV5-5 with TRBJ2-7, with 8 bases fitting TRBD1. The V gene end was trimmed by 0 bases and the J gene end by 2 bases; junction bases not matched to a gene: 4. The CDR3 has 15 amino acids. The germline gives CDR1 SGHKS, CDR2 YYEKEE (reference sequence). CDR3 coding DNA: TGTGCCAGCAGCTTGGAACAGGGGGACCCCTACGAGCAGTACTTC. This encodes CASSLEQGDPYEQYF.

The V and J genes are TRBV20-1 and TRBJ2-1; 8 positions match TRBD2. V trimming: 6 bases; J trimming: 2 bases; junction bases outside the gene matches: 3. CDR3 size: 13 residues. From germline, CDR1 is DFQATT and CDR2 SNEGSKA (reference sequence). CDR3 sequence: CSAERETYNEQFF. CDR3 nucleotide sequence: TGCAGTGCCGAGCGGGAGACCTACAATGAGCAGTTCTTC.

The genes are TRBV7-2 and TRBJ1-4, with 8 bases identical to TRBD1. CDR3 length: 15 amino acids. The junction had 6 bases not matched to a gene; V was cut back by 4 bases and J by 5 bases. Germline lookup yields CDR1 SGHTA and CDR2 FQGNSA. DNA of the CDR3: TGTGCCAGCAGCTCTGGACAGGGAGGCAATGAAAAACTGTTTTTT. As protein: CASSSGQGGNEKLFF. Variable domain in full (rest from reference TRBV7-2 and TRBJ1-4): GAGVSQSPSNKVTEKGKDVELRCDPISGHTALYWYRQSLGQGLEFLIYFQGNSAPDKSGLPSDRFSAERTGGSVSTLTIQRTQQEDSAVYLCASSSGQGGNEKLFFGSGTQLSVL.

This clonotype has only a few counts. The CDR3 is CSVQGQTGYGYTF. CDR3 bases: TGCAGCGTCCAGGGACAGACGGGGTATGGCTACACCTTC. This sequence joins TRBV29-1 and TRBJ1-2; 7 bases map to TRBD1. The V and J ends lost 6 bases and 5 bases, in that order; junction bases with no gene match: 9. CDR3 length: 13 amino acids. Germline V CDR1 and CDR2: SQVTM, ANQGSEA.

This chain links TRBV12-3 or TRBV12-4 with TRBJ1-5; 7 nucleotides match TRBD1. The CDR3 runs 16 residues. Trimming at V came to 1 base and at J to 3 bases, leaving 6 bases not matched to a gene. The CDR3 region has the DNA TGTGCCAGCAGTTTAGAGGGGGCTGTGGCCAATCAGCCCCAGCATTTT. Its translation: CASSLEGAVANQPQHF.

This clonotype has just a few counts. The V gene is TRBV5-5, the J gene TRBJ2-4; D call uncertain. The germline V and J ends were trimmed by 0 bases and 7 bases, with 5 bases remaining between them. The CDR3 covers 12 residues. Looked up from germline, CDR1 is SGHKS and CDR2 is YYEKEE (reference sequence). The CDR3 region has the DNA TGTGCCAGCAGCTTGGACTCGAACATTCAGTACTTC. Translating gives CASSLDSNIQYF.

The chain links TRBV6-5 to TRBJ1-4; no definite D call. V was trimmed by 6 bases and J by 7 bases, leaving 12 bases between them. This CDR3 has 13 residues. CDR1 and CDR2 from the germline V gene are MNHEY and SVGAGI. The CDR3 DNA reads TGTGCCAGCAGGACCCCCCAGGTTGAAAAACTGTTTTTT. This translates into CASRTPQVEKLFF.

The chain recombines TRBV4-2 with TRBJ2-5; 14 bases agree with TRBD2. The J call is uncertain, as TRBJ2-1 better fits the DNA end. The CDR3 runs to 18 residues. Germline CDR1 reads LGHNA; CDR2 reads YNFKEQ. The CDR3 is CASSQRTSGRTGQETQFF. The CDR3 DNA reads TGTGCCAGCAGCCAACGGACTAGCGGGAGGACCGGGCAAGAGACCCAGTTCTTC.

This clonotype appeared once. The chain recombines TRBV7-2 with TRBJ2-3; 10 bases are a match to TRBD2. The CDR3 sequence is 16 residues long. V gave up 1 base and J gave up 5 bases; unmatched junction bases: 6. Looked up from germline, CDR1 is SGHTA and CDR2 is FQGNSA. The CDR3 is CASSLVLAGPGDTQYF. Written as DNA, the CDR3 is TGTGCCAGCAGCTTAGTACTAGCGGGGCCGGGAGATACGCAGTATTTT.

This clonotype was seen more than once but under ten times. This chain links TRBV2 with TRBJ2-3, with D possibly being TRBD1 (6 bases). The CDR3 runs to 14 residues. Germline V lookup: CDR1 SNHLY, CDR2 FYNNEI. Trimming removed 8 bases at V and 6 bases at J, with 18 bases between. CDR3 bases: TGTGCCAGCGGGGTGGGGGCCGTAGCGGATACGCAGTATTTT. Translation gives CASGVGAVADTQYF.

In its sample, this clonotype was seen a few times. The chain has TRBV4-2 and TRBJ1-2; the D gene is possibly TRBD1 (6 bases). V shed 0 bases and J shed 1 base, with 9 bases lying between them. Per the germline V gene, CDR1 is LGHNA and CDR2 is YNFKEQ. The CDR3 is 15 amino acids. The CDR3 here is CASSQESQGNYGYTF. CDR3 bases: TGTGCCAGCAGCCAAGAATCACAGGGTAACTATGGCTACACCTTC.

In its sample, this clonotype was seen once. The chain uses TRBV3-1 and TRBJ2-2; D remains ambiguous. Trimming took 3 bases from V and 5 from J, leaving 4 bases between them. The CDR3 runs 12 residues. Germline values: CDR1 LGHDT, CDR2 YNNKEL (reference sequence). CDR3: CASSHPTGELFF. The DNA of the CDR3 is TGTGCCAGCAGCCACCCGACCGGGGAGCTGTTTTTT.

The sample holds a few counts of this clonotype. The rearrangement links TRBV29-1 to TRBJ2-2, with D uncertain. Trimming took off 4 bases at V and 7 bases at J, with 16 bases between the two ends. CDR1 SQVTM and CDR2 ANQGSEA come from the germline V gene. The CDR3 extends over 14 amino acids. Written as DNA, the CDR3 is TGCAGCGTTGTTTCCCCTGAAGAGGTCGGGGAGCTGTTTTTT. As protein: CSVVSPEEVGELFF.

The V and J genes are TRBV27 and TRBJ2-1, with 7 bases fitting TRBD1. The CDR3 has 17 residues. J was trimmed by 1 base and V by 2 bases; bases with no gene match: 8. Germline V gene sequence: CDR1 MNHEY, CDR2 SMNVEV (reference sequence). CDR3 amino acids: CASSLPTIQGSYNEQFF. The CDR3 DNA reads as TGTGCCAGCAGTTTACCCACAATACAGGGGTCCTACAATGAGCAGTTCTTC.

J is TRBJ1-1 and V is TRBV7-7, with D hard to call. The CDR3 is 14 amino acids. The V and J ends lost 5 bases and 6 bases respectively, with 16 bases between them. Germline V CDR1 and CDR2: SSHAT, FNYEAQ (reference sequence). CDR3 region: CASSPPVAHAEAFF. DNA of the CDR3: TGTGCCAGCAGCCCCCCCGTGGCCCACGCTGAAGCTTTCTTT.

The CDR3 DNA reads TGTGCCAGCAGTTCCCCTCCGGAGCTCACAGATACGCAGTATTTT. The encoded protein is CASSSPPELTDTQYF. J is TRBJ2-3 and V is TRBV28; unclear D gene. Germline V gives CDR1 MDHEN, CDR2 SYDVKM. Trimming stripped 4 bases from V and 2 bases from J, with 13 bases between. The CDR3 runs to 15 residues.

The rearrangement links TRBV11-1 to TRBJ2-1; 7 nucleotides align to TRBD2. From germline, CDR1 is SGHAT and CDR2 FQDESV (reference sequence). This CDR3 spans 22 amino acids. The ends lost 4 bases at V and 0 bases at J; junction bases unmatched: 24. CDR3 nucleotides: TGTGCCAGCAGCTCCTCGGGGGGTGTGTGGGAGCCTCCCTCCAGCTCCTACAATGAGCAGTTCTTC. It translates to CASSSSGGVWEPPSSSYNEQFF.

The chain is built from TRBV4-1 and TRBJ2-2; D is ambiguous. The CDR3 extends over 13 amino acids. Trimming stripped 4 bases from V and 7 bases from J, with 10 bases between. Germline lookup yields CDR1 MGHRA and CDR2 YSYEKL. The CDR3 region has the DNA TGCGCCAGCAGCCCACTCTTGGACGGGGAGCTGTTTTTT. Amino acids: CASSPLLDGELFF.

V and J are TRBV4-3 and TRBJ2-7; D is undetermined. Trimming shortened V by 0 bases and J by 3 bases, and 12 bases separated the two germline ends. This CDR3 has 15 residues. Germline assignment: CDR1 LGHNA and CDR2 YSLEER. In DNA form, the CDR3 reads TGCGCCAGCAGCCAAGATGTGCAAGGGCGCTACGAGCAGTACTTC. Its protein is CASSQDVQGRYEQYF.

This clonotype was detected only a few times. The chain joins TRBV7-9 to TRBJ2-1; D unresolved. This CDR3 has 13 residues. Trimming left V 2 bases short and J 2 bases short, with 4 bases between. CDR1 is SEHNR, CDR2 FQNEAQ, per germline (reference sequence). CDR3 coding DNA: TGTGCCAGCAGCTTATATGCCTACAATGAGCAGTTCTTC. It codes for CASSLYAYNEQFF.